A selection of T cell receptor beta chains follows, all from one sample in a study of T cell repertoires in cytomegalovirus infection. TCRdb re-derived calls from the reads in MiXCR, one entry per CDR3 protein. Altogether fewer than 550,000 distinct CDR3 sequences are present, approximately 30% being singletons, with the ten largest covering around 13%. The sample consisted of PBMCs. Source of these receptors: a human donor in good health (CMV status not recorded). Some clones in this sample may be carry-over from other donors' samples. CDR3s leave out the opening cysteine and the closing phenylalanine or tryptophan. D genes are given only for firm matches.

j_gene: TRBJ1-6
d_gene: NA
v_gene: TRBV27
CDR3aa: ASSLWPDNSPLP

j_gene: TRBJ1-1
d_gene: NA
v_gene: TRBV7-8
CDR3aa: ASSFERRNTEAF

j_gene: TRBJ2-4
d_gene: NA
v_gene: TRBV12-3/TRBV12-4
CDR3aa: ASSRKGAKNIQY

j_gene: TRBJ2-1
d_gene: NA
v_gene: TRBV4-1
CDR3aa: ASSQDGGSYNVQF

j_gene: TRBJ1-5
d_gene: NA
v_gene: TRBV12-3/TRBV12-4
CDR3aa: ASSFAGFNQPQH

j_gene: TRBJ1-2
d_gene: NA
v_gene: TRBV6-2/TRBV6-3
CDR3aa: ASSLFDYGYT

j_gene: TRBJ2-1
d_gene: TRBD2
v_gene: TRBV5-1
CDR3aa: ASSPRTSGGYEQF

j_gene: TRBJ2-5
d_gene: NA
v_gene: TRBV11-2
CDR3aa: ASSQNRGGAGETQY

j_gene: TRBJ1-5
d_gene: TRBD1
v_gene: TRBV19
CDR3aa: ASTPDRAWNQPQH

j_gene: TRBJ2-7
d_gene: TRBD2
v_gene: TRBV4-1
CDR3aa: ASSQEASGATYEQY

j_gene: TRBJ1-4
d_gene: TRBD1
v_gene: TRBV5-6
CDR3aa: ASSLVGTVTNEKLF

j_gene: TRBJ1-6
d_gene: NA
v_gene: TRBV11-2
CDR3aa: ASSFGGGPNSPLH